This T cell receptor beta chain was retrieved from a study of T cells after yellow fever vaccination. At the level of the study: The fractions with low cell numbers were processed using SMART-Seq v4 Ultra Low Input.

The germline V gene has CDR1 GTSNPN and CDR2 SVGIG (reference sequence). V was shortened by 8 bases and J by 3 bases, with 13 bases between the two germline ends. The CDR3 contains 13 residues. The study made its TCR cDNA through 5'RACE template switching. That step introduced a universal primer site along with UMIs. Using its own MiXCR run on the 5' RACE reads, TCRdb lists one record per CDR3 protein. The repertoire holds approximately 10,000 distinct CDR3 sequences, with about 6% as singletons. This clonotype has a count of ten or more. This clonotype originated in a man aged 30-40 years who received the YFV17D yellow fever vaccine. This specimen was PBMCs, either bulk or a sorted T-cell subset (CD4+, CD8+, memory, or dextramer-sorted; not recorded which), taken on the day of the yellow fever booster vaccination. The V gene is TRBV30, the J gene TRBJ1-4; no definite D call. The CDR3 protein is CALDGYPNEKLFF. Here the CDR3 DNA reads TGTGCCCTGGATGGGTATCCTAATGAAAAACTGTTTTTT. Full variable domain (rest looked up from reference TRBV30 and TRBJ1-4): SQTIHQWPATLVQPVGSPLSLECTVEGTSNPNLYWYRQAAGRGLQLLFYSVGIGQISSEVPQNLSASRPQDRQFILSSKKLLLSDSGFYLCALDGYPNEKLFFGSGTQLSVL.